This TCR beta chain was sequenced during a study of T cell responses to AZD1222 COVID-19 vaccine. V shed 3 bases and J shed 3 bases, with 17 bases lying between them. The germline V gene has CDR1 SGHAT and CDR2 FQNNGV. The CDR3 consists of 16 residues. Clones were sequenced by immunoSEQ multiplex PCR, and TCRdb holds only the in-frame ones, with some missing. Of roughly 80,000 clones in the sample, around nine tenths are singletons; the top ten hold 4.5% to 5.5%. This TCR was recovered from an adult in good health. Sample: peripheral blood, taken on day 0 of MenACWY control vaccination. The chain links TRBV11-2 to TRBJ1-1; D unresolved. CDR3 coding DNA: TGTGCCAGCAGCTTTCCCCCCGGGATGGGTGACACTGAAGCTTTCTTT. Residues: CASSFPPGMGDTEAFF.